This TCR beta chain is drawn from a study of CD8 T cells in ankylosing spondylitis. Study-level results: Past studies reported some motif variants in reactive arthritis synovial fluid and blood. Clones linked to disease were reported to show significant enrichment in matched ankylosing spondylitis synovial fluid. Characteristic of ankylosing spondylitis blood, it appeared, was a TCR beta motif comprising about eight highly homologous variants.

The CDR3 spans 14 residues. V was clipped by 5 bases and J by 5 bases, with 15 bases between them. Germline CDR1 reads MGHRA; CDR2 reads YSYEKL. 5'-RACE, quantitative and with molecular barcodes, yielded the TCR beta libraries. TCRdb reanalysed the 5' RACE reads using MiXCR and keeps one entry per CDR3 protein. The sample has some 200,000 distinct CDR3 sequences; 9.5% to 15% are singletons. This clonotype was seen only a few times. The target antigen is unknown. The sequenced sample was blood, either unsorted or a sorted T cell fraction (not recorded which). This chain joins TRBV4-1 and TRBJ2-5; D not resolved. This clonotype originated in a male donor with ankylosing spondylitis or in good health (not recorded which). DNA of the CDR3: TGCGCCAGCAGCGCTCCGGGTCCCCAGGAGACCCAGTACTTC. It is translated as CASSAPGPQETQYF.